One sample yielded the 27 T cell receptor beta chains listed below, sequenced in a study of T cell changes during pregnancy in multiple sclerosis. Assay used: immunoSEQ multiplex PCR; TCRdb lists only in-frame clones, some missing. The sample has about 40,000 clones; less than 90% are singletons. Sequences were derived from CD4+ T cells from peripheral blood mononuclear cells, sampled in the second trimester of pregnancy. All receptors derive from a female donor with multiple sclerosis, enrolled in a pregnancy study.

This clone was counted only a few times. V usage is TRBV11-3 and J usage is TRBJ1-1; D is undetermined. Germline assignment: CDR1 SGHNT and CDR2 YENEEA. The CDR3 contains 13 residues. V dropped 2 bases and J dropped 0 bases, with 4 bases sitting between them. CDR3 nucleotide sequence: TGTGCCAGCAGCTTATCCATGAACACTGAAGCTTTCTTT. Translating it yields CASSLSMNTEAFF.

The chain combines TRBV5-1 with TRBJ1-1; D call uncertain. The CDR3 runs 19 residues. V was trimmed by 0 bases and J by 0 bases, leaving 21 bases between them. From germline, CDR1 is SGHRS and CDR2 YFSETQ. The CDR3 here is CASSLAVTSTMHMNTEAFF. The CDR3 DNA reads TGCGCCAGCAGCTTGGCCGTCACATCGACAATGCATATGAACACTGAAGCTTTCTTT.

This clone was detected once. The chain joins TRBV2 to TRBJ1-1, with D maybe TRBD1 (6 bases). This CDR3 comprises 19 residues. V was shortened by 7 bases and J by 0 bases, with 27 bases between the two germline ends. CDR1 SNHLY and CDR2 FYNNEI come from the germline V gene. As DNA, the CDR3 is TGTGCCAGCACCCTAGACCTAATACACAGGGCGTGGATGAACACTGAAGCTTTCTTT. Protein sequence: CASTLDLIHRAWMNTEAFF.

The chain is built from TRBV27 and TRBJ2-4; the D gene is possibly TRBD2 (6 bases). Trimming cost V 10 bases and J 6 bases, with 16 bases left between them. Germline CDR1 and CDR2: MNHEY and SMNVEV (reference sequence). The CDR3 spans 13 residues. The DNA for the CDR3 is TGTGCCACCAGGGAGGATGCGACAAACATTCAGTACTTC. This sequence encodes CATREDATNIQYF.

The chain links TRBV5-1 to TRBJ1-1; no firm D call. CDR3 length equals 13 residues. Germline assignment: CDR1 SGHRS and CDR2 YFSETQ. Trimming took off 0 bases at V and 6 bases at J, with 9 bases between the two ends. CDR3 sequence (DNA): TGCGCCAGCAGCTTGGAAAGCGTGGCTGAAGCTTTCTTT. Protein product: CASSLESVAEAFF.

The V gene is TRBV6-6, the J gene TRBJ2-1; a weak D match, TRBD1 (5 bases). V gave up 6 bases and J gave up 5 bases, with 14 bases separating them. This CDR3 region has 14 residues. CDR1 is MNHNY and CDR2 is SVGAGI in the germline V gene (reference sequence). CDR3 DNA sequence: TGTGCCAGCAGCCTAAGTACAGGAGACAATGAGCAGTTCTTC. Its translation: CASSLSTGDNEQFF.

The rearrangement links TRBV5-1 to TRBJ1-3, with D maybe TRBD1 (5 bases). V was cut by 0 bases and J by 4 bases, with 11 bases left in between. Germline CDR1 is SGHRS and CDR2 is YFSETQ. The CDR3 covers 15 residues. The CDR3, as DNA: TGCGCCAGCAGCTTGGGGCCAGGGTCCGGAAACACCATATATTTT. Protein sequence: CASSLGPGSGNTIYF. The full variable domain, with the rest looked up from reference TRBV5-1 and TRBJ1-3, is KAGVTQTPRYLIKTRGQQVTLSCSPISGHRSVSWYQQTPGQGLQFLFEYFSETQRNKGNFPGRFSGRQFSNSRSEMNVSTLELGDSALYLCASSLGPGSGNTIYFGEGSWLTVV.

The chain employs TRBV6-5 and TRBJ1-5; perhaps TRBD1 as D (5 bases). From germline, CDR1 is MNHEY and CDR2 SVGAGI. Trimming took 2 bases from V and 1 from J, leaving 9 bases between them. This CDR3 is built from 15 residues. The CDR3 here is CASSYGAASNQPQHF. CDR3 nucleotides: TGTGCCAGCAGTTACGGGGCAGCGAGCAATCAGCCCCAGCATTTT.

The V and J genes are TRBV6-1 and TRBJ1-4; 8 bases align to TRBD1. Germline trimming cut 0 bases from V and 7 bases from J; bases unmatched to any gene: 10. CDR1 and CDR2 (germline): MNHNS, SASEGT. This CDR3 is 17 amino acids long. CDR3 sequence: CASSEASFWTGLEKLFF. CDR3 bases: TGTGCCAGCAGTGAAGCGAGTTTTTGGACAGGGCTTGAAAAACTGTTTTTT.

This rearrangement joins TRBV19 to TRBJ2-5; 7 bases align to TRBD1. The V gene's germline CDR1 is LNHDA and CDR2 SQIVND (reference sequence). The ends lost 7 bases at V and 2 bases at J; junction bases unmatched: 7. CDR3 length: 14 amino acids. CDR3 in amino acids: CASTRTGSQETQYF. The DNA of the CDR3 is TGTGCCAGTACTAGGACAGGCTCTCAAGAGACCCAGTACTTC.

The V call is TRBV28, the J call TRBJ1-5; D perhaps matches TRBD1 (5 bases). Trimming removed 6 bases at V and 6 bases at J, with 15 bases between. Looked up from germline, CDR1 is MDHEN and CDR2 is SYDVKM. The CDR3 runs 14 residues. CDR3 protein: CASSPTGGSQPQHF. In DNA, the CDR3 is TGTGCCAGCAGCCCCACAGGAGGGAGTCAGCCCCAGCATTTT.

V gene TRBV6-4 combines with J gene TRBJ2-6; TRBD1 is a possible D gene (5 bases). Germline V CDR1 and CDR2: MRHNA, SNTAGT. Trimming pared 2 bases from V and 4 bases from J, leaving 12 bases between. This CDR3 region has 16 residues. The CDR3 region has the DNA TGTGCCAGCAGTGACCCCAAGGGGTGGGGGGCCAACGTCCTGACTTTC. Translation: CASSDPKGWGANVLTF.

This clone was detected only once. The rearrangement joins TRBV7-9 to TRBJ2-7, with D possibly matching TRBD2 (5 bases). The CDR3 extends over 14 amino acids. The germline V gene has CDR1 SEHNR and CDR2 FQNEAQ (reference sequence). V shed 3 bases and J shed 0 bases, with 9 bases lying between them. The CDR3 here is CASSLDSYSYEQYF. The DNA of the CDR3 is TGTGCCAGCAGCTTGGACTCCTACTCCTACGAGCAGTACTTC.

The chain carries TRBV2 and TRBJ1-4; maybe TRBD1 (5 bases). There are 18 residues in the CDR3. CDR1 and CDR2 from the germline V gene are SNHLY and FYNNEI. V was cut by 3 bases and J by 8 bases, with 25 bases left in between. Here the CDR3 DNA reads TGTGCCAGCAGTGATTCCCATCCGACAGATCACGTTATGGAAAAACTGTTTTTT. The encoded protein is CASSDSHPTDHVMEKLFF.

The V call is TRBV5-1, the J call TRBJ2-5, with TRBD1 as a possible D gene (6 bases). Germline CDR1 reads SGHRS; CDR2 reads YFSETQ. There are 14 residues in the CDR3. The V and J ends lost 4 bases and 5 bases respectively, with 15 bases between them. CDR3 protein: CASSQQGTDETQYF. The DNA for the CDR3 is TGCGCCAGCAGCCAACAGGGTACGGATGAGACCCAGTACTTC.

The chain employs TRBV11-2 and TRBJ2-2, with D perhaps matching TRBD2 (6 bases). CDR1 is SGHAT, CDR2 FQNNGV, per germline. V was cut by 5 bases and J by 6 bases, with 16 bases left in between. The CDR3 spans 15 residues. CDR3 nucleotides: TGTGCCAGCAGCCTCCGGGACTCCCGTGCCGGGGAGCTGTTTTTT. The encoded protein is CASSLRDSRAGELFF. The full variable domain, rest sourced from reference TRBV11-2 and TRBJ2-2, is EAGVAQSPRYKIIEKRQSVAFWCNPISGHATLYWYQQILGQGPKLLIQFQNNGVVDDSQLPKDRFSAERLKGVDSTLKIQPAKLEDSAVYLCASSLRDSRAGELFFGEGSRLTVL.

The J gene is TRBJ2-1, the V gene TRBV18; 10 nucleotides agree with TRBD2. CDR3 size: 18 residues. J was trimmed by 4 bases and V by 3 bases; bases with no gene match: 12. Germline V CDR1 and CDR2: KGHSH, LQKENI. The CDR3 spells CASSPLLLAGASYNEQFF. In DNA, the CDR3 is TGTGCCAGCTCACCGCTTTTGCTAGCGGGAGCTTCTTACAATGAGCAGTTCTTC. The full variable domain, its missing parts supplied by reference TRBV18 and TRBJ2-1, is NAGVMQNPRHLVRRRGQEARLRCSPMKGHSHVYWYRQLPEEGLKFMVYLQKENIIDESGMPKERFSAEFPKEGPSILRIQQVVRGDSAAYFCASSPLLLAGASYNEQFFGPGTRLTVL.

The rearrangement links TRBV19 to TRBJ1-2, with a weak D call TRBD1 (5 bases). The V and J ends lost 3 bases and 4 bases respectively, with 21 bases between them. The CDR3 runs to 17 residues. Looked up from germline, CDR1 is LNHDA and CDR2 is SQIVND (reference sequence). Written as DNA, the CDR3 is TGTGCCAGTAGTATTAGTTCGGCAGGACAATCAAGCTATGGCTACACCTTC. The encoded protein is CASSISSAGQSSYGYTF. The full variable domain, rest sourced from reference TRBV19 and TRBJ1-2, is DGGITQSPKYLFRKEGQNVTLSCEQNLNHDAMYWYRQDPGQGLRLIYYSQIVNDFQKGDIAEGYSVSREKKESFPLTVTSAQKNPTAFYLCASSISSAGQSSYGYTFGSGTRLTVV.

There are a few counts of this clone. This chain connects TRBV6-6 to TRBJ1-2; D may be TRBD1 (6 bases). This CDR3 contains 15 residues. Germline CDR1 reads MNHNY; CDR2 reads SVGAGI (reference sequence). V gave up 5 bases and J gave up 1 base, with 14 bases separating them. The CDR3 nucleotides read TGTGCCAGCAGTCACCGGGACACTCTTAACTATGGCTACACCTTC. Residues: CASSHRDTLNYGYTF.

This sequence joins TRBV6-1 and TRBJ1-1; 9 nucleotides line up with TRBD1. The CDR3 is 14 residues long. Germline CDR1 and CDR2: MNHNS and SASEGT. J was trimmed by 1 base and V by 6 bases; bases with no gene match: 3. CDR3: CASRTGGSNTEAFF. CDR3 DNA sequence: TGTGCCAGCAGAACAGGGGGCTCGAACACTGAAGCTTTCTTT.

The chain is built from TRBV19 and TRBJ2-1; 7 nucleotides align to TRBD2. The trim removed 3 bases at V and 2 bases at J, leaving 4 bases unmatched. The germline V gene has CDR1 LNHDA and CDR2 SQIVND (reference sequence). The CDR3 runs 15 residues. This CDR3 is CASSISGGTYNEQFF. Here the CDR3 DNA reads TGTGCCAGTAGTATCTCGGGAGGTACCTACAATGAGCAGTTCTTC.

V is TRBV19 and J is TRBJ2-3; possible D gene TRBD2, 6 bases. V was trimmed by 4 bases and J by 4 bases, leaving 12 bases between them. The germline CDR1 and CDR2 sequences are LNHDA and SQIVND (reference sequence). The CDR3 length is 14 residues. The CDR3: CASSTIGTADTQYF. CDR3 bases: TGTGCCAGTAGTACCATCGGGACTGCAGATACGCAGTATTTT.

Remarks on this clone: A read error may produce the germline difference seen at one junction end. The rearrangement links TRBV2 to TRBJ2-7; D remains unclear. Germline V gene sequence: CDR1 SNHLY, CDR2 FYNNEI. The CDR3 loop spans 13 amino acids. The CDR3 bases are TGCGCCAGCAATACTGCTAGCTCCTACGAGCAGTACTTC. It is translated as CASNTASSYEQYF. The entire variable domain, with the rest obtained from reference TRBV2 and TRBJ2-7, is as follows: EPEVTQTPSHQVTQMGQEVILRCVPISNHLYFYWYRQILGQKVEFLVSFYNNEISEKSEIFDDQFSVERPDGSNFTLKIRSTKLEDSAMYFCASNTASSYEQYFGPGTRLTVT.

This rearrangement joins TRBV14 to TRBJ1-4, with unresolved D. CDR1 is SGHDN and CDR2 is FVKESK in the germline V gene. V lost 0 bases and J lost 2, with 7 bases in between. CDR3 size: 15 residues. The CDR3 DNA follows: TGTGCCAGCAGCCAAGAGCCGGGGACTAATGAAAAACTGTTTTTT. This codes for CASSQEPGTNEKLFF.

This chain joins TRBV28 and TRBJ1-4, with 9 bases aligning to TRBD1. Per germline, CDR1 MDHEN and CDR2 SYDVKM. V dropped 6 bases and J dropped 8; count of bases not matched to a gene: 19. The CDR3 contains 18 residues. The CDR3: CASRGGGGQGAFEEKLFF. Here the CDR3 DNA reads TGTGCCAGCAGGGGGGGTGGGGGACAGGGCGCGTTTGAAGAAAAACTGTTTTTT.

This chain links TRBV9 with TRBJ2-2; TRBD1 matches at 7 bases. The CDR3 length is 16 residues. V was clipped by 4 bases and J by 0 bases; unmatched bases: 6. Germline loops: CDR1 SGDLS, CDR2 YYNGEE. DNA for the CDR3: TGTGCCAGCAGCACCAACACAGGGGCGAACACCGGGGAGCTGTTTTTT. This encodes CASSTNTGANTGELFF.

This clone was observed once. The chain carries TRBV5-1 and TRBJ2-5; 10 bases are shared with TRBD2. There are 19 residues in the CDR3. V lost 3 bases and J lost 0; bases outside the gene matches: 14. The germline gives CDR1 SGHRS, CDR2 YFSETQ. The CDR3 protein is CASSYGRLAGTWDQETQYF. The CDR3 DNA is TGCGCCAGCAGCTATGGCAGACTAGCGGGCACATGGGACCAAGAGACCCAGTACTTC.